One and the same sample provided the 31 T cell receptor beta chains below, sequenced in a study of blood T cells in healthy people across ages. Then a second PCR, running roughly 6 to 11 cycles, was carried out with a sample-barcoded 5' primer and a J-beta primer mix. TCRdb recomputed calls from the 5' RACE reads with MiXCR, one row per CDR3 protein. The table records nearly 800,000 distinct CDR3 sequences, roughly 25% of them present only once. This same sample was also taken into another study, of T cells of mothers and their children.

Specimen: blood. The receptors shown here come from a boy younger than 18 in good health.

The CDR3 reads CSAYTLAKNIQYF. CDR3 nucleotides: TGCAGTGCTTATACCCTAGCCAAAAACATTCAGTACTTC. V usage is TRBV20-1 and J usage is TRBJ2-4; no reliable D call. V lost 5 bases and J lost 0, with 8 bases in between. CDR1 and CDR2 from the germline V gene are DFQATT and SNEGSKA (reference sequence). This CDR3 spans 13 amino acids.

The chain carries TRBV4-3 and TRBJ2-3; 10 bases align to TRBD2. The CDR3 runs to 15 residues. V was clipped by 4 bases and J by 5 bases; unmatched bases: 6. CDR1 and CDR2 from the germline V gene are LGHNA and YSLEER. In nucleotides, the CDR3 is TGCGCCAGCAGCCCTAGCGGGAGCTTGGGAGATACGCAGTATTTT. Amino acids: CASSPSGSLGDTQYF.

This chain uses TRBV6-5 with TRBJ2-7; TRBD2 is a possible D gene (5 bases). The germline V gene encodes CDR1 MNHEY and CDR2 SVGAGI. This CDR3 region has 14 residues. Deletions cut 2 bases from V and 4 bases from J, with 12 bases between. The CDR3 loop reads CASSYARGIYEQYF. The DNA of the CDR3 is TGTGCCAGCAGTTACGCTCGGGGAATTTACGAGCAGTACTTC.

This clonotype was seen only a few times. The chain employs TRBV7-9 and TRBJ2-1, with TRBD2 matching 10 bases. V was pared by 5 bases and J by 2 bases, with 6 bases of the junction left unmatched. Germline V CDR1 and CDR2: SEHNR, FQNEAQ (reference sequence). The CDR3 contains 16 residues. Here the CDR3 DNA reads TGTGCCAGCAGCCACCCGAGCGGGGGGGCCTACAATGAGCAGTTCTTC. Encoded protein: CASSHPSGGAYNEQFF.

The V and J genes are TRBV7-3 and TRBJ2-3; TRBD1 or TRBD2 may be the D gene (6 bases each). CDR1 and CDR2 (germline): SGHTA, FQGTGA. V gave up 3 bases and J gave up 2 bases, with 12 bases separating them. This CDR3 is 15 amino acids long. In DNA, the CDR3 is TGTGCCAGCAGCTTCCGGGGGCAAAACACAGATACGCAGTATTTT. Translated: CASSFRGQNTDTQYF.

The genes are TRBV5-6 and TRBJ2-5, with D possibly matching TRBD1 (6 bases). The last part of the DNA fits TRBJ2-7 better; the J call may be wrong. The CDR3 sequence is 15 residues long. CDR1 and CDR2 from the germline V gene are SGHDT and YYEEEE. The CDR3 DNA is TGTGCCAGCAGCACCCCTCCTGCAGGGGACTACGAGCAGTACTTC. Translating gives CASSTPPAGDYEQYF.

The chain employs TRBV12-3 or TRBV12-4 and TRBJ1-4; D gene ambiguous. V was shortened by 7 bases and J by 2 bases, with 11 bases between the two germline ends. CDR3 length: 14 residues. This CDR3 reads CASTLGGTNEKLFF. DNA for the CDR3: TGTGCCAGCACCCTCGGAGGGACTAATGAAAAACTGTTTTTT.

This clonotype was counted a few times. The chain recombines TRBV4-3 with TRBJ2-2; 8 bases fit TRBD2. With V trimmed by 0 bases and J by 5 bases, 8 bases remained unmatched. Germline CDR1 is LGHNA and CDR2 is YSLEER. The CDR3 runs to 17 residues. CDR3: CASSQDRTSRETGELFF. CDR3 coding DNA: TGCGCCAGCAGCCAAGATAGGACTAGCCGGGAGACCGGGGAGCTGTTTTTT.

This clonotype was detected many times. The V and J genes are TRBV20-1 and TRBJ1-1, with D possibly being TRBD1 (6 bases). CDR1 and CDR2 from the germline V gene are DFQATT and SNEGSKA (reference sequence). V lost 6 bases and J lost 1, with 12 bases in between. This CDR3 has 13 amino acids. CDR3 amino acids: CSATGYSNTEAFF. CDR3 nucleotide sequence: TGCAGTGCCACAGGGTATTCGAACACTGAAGCTTTCTTT.

This clonotype was observed a few times. The rearrangement links TRBV29-1 to TRBJ1-2; no clear D. V lost 0 bases and J 5 bases, leaving 13 bases between the germline ends. From germline, CDR1 is SQVTM and CDR2 ANQGSEA. The CDR3 spans 14 residues. CDR3 protein: CSVEDRQETYGYTF. CDR3 nucleotides: TGCAGCGTTGAAGATCGCCAGGAGACTTATGGCTACACCTTC. Based on the CDR3 plus reference TRBV29-1 and TRBJ1-2, the full variable domain is SAVISQKPSRDICQRGTSLTIQCQVDSQVTMMFWYRQQPGQSLTLIATANQGSEATYESGFVIDKFPISRPNLTFSTLTVSNMSPEDSSIYLCSVEDRQETYGYTFGSGTRLTVV.

About this clonotype: Relative to the germline gene, one junction end is altered; a read error may explain this. The chain couples TRBV7-7 to TRBJ2-6, with 8 bases that match TRBD1. The germline CDR1 and CDR2 sequences are SSHAT and FNYEAQ (reference sequence). This CDR3 spans 18 amino acids. The CDR3 DNA reads TGTGCTAGCAGCTTAGATCCAGGGGGCACCTCTGGGGCCAACGTCCTGACTTTC. It yields the protein CASSLDPGGTSGANVLTF.

This clonotype occurred a few times. This chain uses TRBV12-3 or TRBV12-4 with TRBJ2-3; D may be TRBD2 (5 bases). V lost 6 bases and J 4 bases, leaving 14 bases between the germline ends. This CDR3 contains 14 residues. Written as DNA, the CDR3 is TGTGCCAGCAGGCTGGTCGGGGTCGCAGATACGCAGTATTTT. Translated, it gives CASRLVGVADTQYF.

CDR3 bases: TGTGCCAGCAGCCCAGGGGGGGAGGTCAATCAGCCCCAGCATTTT. Its translation is CASSPGGEVNQPQHF. The V call is TRBV7-6, the J call TRBJ1-5, with 7 nucleotides matching TRBD1. V dropped 5 bases and J dropped 3; count of bases not matched to a gene: 7. The CDR3 contains 15 residues. Per germline, CDR1 SGHVS and CDR2 FNYEAQ.

This clonotype occurred a few times. This chain connects TRBV28 to TRBJ2-7; D could derive from TRBD1 or TRBD2 (6 bases each). V was cut by 3 bases and J by 0 bases, with 15 bases left in between. The CDR3 has 16 residues. From germline, CDR1 is MDHEN and CDR2 SYDVKM. The CDR3 region is CASSLPGGGGSYEQYF. CDR3 sequence (DNA): TGTGCCAGCAGTTTGCCCGGCGGAGGGGGCTCCTACGAGCAGTACTTC.

A few counts support this clonotype. V and J are TRBV4-3 and TRBJ2-1, with TRBD2 matching over 10 bases. The V segment lost 2 bases and the J segment 6 bases; nucleotides outside the gene matches: 7. Germline assignment: CDR1 LGHNA and CDR2 YSLEER. CDR3 length: 16 amino acids. CDR3 sequence: CASSQSGLALFNEQFF. The CDR3 DNA follows: TGCGCCAGCAGCCAATCGGGACTAGCGTTATTCAATGAGCAGTTCTTC.

This clonotype was counted a few times. The chain combines TRBV27 with TRBJ2-7; TRBD1 is a possible D gene (5 bases). This CDR3 region has 13 residues. The V gene lost 3 bases and the J gene lost 7 bases, with 13 bases spanning the gap. The germline V gene has CDR1 MNHEY and CDR2 SMNVEV (reference sequence). The CDR3 bases are TGTGCCAGCAGTTTGACAGCTTTCAGGGAGCAGTACTTC. Translating it yields CASSLTAFREQYF.

This clonotype was counted between two and nine times. The genes are TRBV7-9 and TRBJ1-1, with D unclear. The CDR3 runs to 13 residues. Looked up from germline, CDR1 is SEHNR and CDR2 is FQNEAQ (reference sequence). V lost 5 bases, J lost 5 bases, and 12 bases lay in between. CDR3 region: CASSPAGWTEAFF. The CDR3, as DNA: TGTGCCAGCAGCCCTGCGGGGTGGACTGAAGCTTTCTTT.

The V call is TRBV18, the J call TRBJ2-2; D possibly corresponds to TRBD2 (6 bases). The ends were cut back, 0 bases at V and 5 bases at J, with 7 bases in the middle. The CDR3 covers 14 residues. Germline CDR1 reads KGHSH; CDR2 reads LQKENI. The DNA of the CDR3 is TGTGCCAGCTCACCACCGCGGGGTACCGGGGAGCTGTTTTTT. This gives the protein CASSPPRGTGELFF.

This clonotype was detected only a few times. The chain is built from TRBV7-2 and TRBJ1-6; D gene unclear. CDR1 and CDR2 (germline): SGHTA, FQGNSA. CDR3 length: 15 residues. Trimming shortened V by 5 bases and J by 10 bases, and 18 bases separated the two germline ends. DNA of the CDR3: TGTGCCAGCAGCCCCATGGCGGGGAAAGACTCACCCCTCCACTTT. Its protein is CASSPMAGKDSPLHF.

The genes are TRBV12-3 or TRBV12-4 and TRBJ1-1; D call uncertain. The CDR3 extends over 14 amino acids. Trimming took off 5 bases at V and 1 base at J, with 11 bases between the two ends. CDR3 in amino acids: CASSPAPRNTEAFF. CDR3 DNA: TGTGCCAGCAGTCCCGCCCCCAGGAACACTGAAGCTTTCTTT.

The genes are TRBV20-1 and TRBJ1-1, with 7 bases identical to TRBD1. The CDR3 is 13 amino acids. Trimming took 3 bases from V and 6 from J; bases not matched to a gene: 7. Looked up from germline, CDR1 is DFQATT and CDR2 is SNEGSKA (reference sequence). CDR3: CSARGRGGAEAFF. The CDR3 coding sequence is TGCAGTGCTAGGGGCAGGGGGGGCGCTGAAGCTTTCTTT.

This clonotype was recorded once. V usage is TRBV20-1 and J usage is TRBJ2-2; no clear D gene. Germline values: CDR1 DFQATT, CDR2 SNEGSKA (reference sequence). V lost 5 bases and J 4 bases, leaving 11 bases between the germline ends. The CDR3 consists of 13 residues. CDR3 DNA sequence: TGCAGTGCTTATGACCCGTCCACCGGGGAGCTGTTTTTT. This encodes CSAYDPSTGELFF.

CDR3 in DNA: TGTGCCAGCAGTCGCGCGGGGGAAGAGACCCAGTACTTC. Translated, it gives CASSRAGEETQYF. This chain links TRBV7-3 with TRBJ2-5; 7 positions agree with TRBD2. V was pared by 6 bases and J by 3 bases, with 4 bases of the junction left unmatched. CDR1 and CDR2 from the germline V gene are SGHTA and FQGTGA. There are 13 residues in the CDR3.

The table lists this clonotype with a few counts. The genes are TRBV29-1 and TRBJ2-2; 12 bases agree with TRBD2. This CDR3 contains 14 residues. The germline V gene encodes CDR1 SQVTM and CDR2 ANQGSEA. V gave up 8 bases and J gave up 7 bases; unmatched junction bases: 8. This CDR3 reads CSFVGLAGHGELFF. As DNA, the CDR3 is TGCAGCTTTGTAGGACTAGCGGGGCACGGGGAGCTGTTTTTT.

This clonotype showed up just a few times. The rearrangement joins TRBV11-2 to TRBJ2-1, with 7 bases matching TRBD1. V was pared by 5 bases and J by 0 bases, with 4 bases of the junction left unmatched. Per germline, CDR1 SGHAT and CDR2 FQNNGV. The CDR3 loop spans 15 amino acids. CDR3 DNA sequence: TGTGCCAGCAGCCAGGGACAGCCCTCCTACAATGAGCAGTTCTTC. Translation gives CASSQGQPSYNEQFF.

A few counts support this clonotype. The chain is built from TRBV6-2 or TRBV6-3 and TRBJ1-2; D perhaps matches TRBD1 (5 bases). V dropped 8 bases and J dropped 4 bases, with 14 bases sitting between them. The germline gives CDR1 MNHEY, CDR2 SVGEGT. The CDR3 spans 13 residues. CDR3 nucleotides: TGTGCCAGCCGGGACCCTGAGGGCTATGGCTACACCTTC. It codes for CASRDPEGYGYTF.

A few counts support this clonotype. This rearrangement joins TRBV20-1 to TRBJ1-2; D remains unclear. In germline, CDR1 is DFQATT, CDR2 SNEGSKA (reference sequence). The CDR3 has 14 amino acids. V gave up 3 bases and J gave up 0 bases, with 11 bases separating them. The chain's CDR3 is CSASRMPANYGYTF. CDR3 in DNA: TGCAGTGCTAGCCGGATGCCGGCTAACTATGGCTACACCTTC.

This clonotype has only a few counts. The V call is TRBV19, the J call TRBJ1-5; 11 bases map to TRBD1. This CDR3 is built from 15 residues. With V trimmed by 6 bases and J by 7 bases, 8 bases remained unmatched. Germline loops: CDR1 LNHDA, CDR2 SQIVND (reference sequence). This CDR3 is CASSTGQGVGQPQHF. CDR3 DNA sequence: TGTGCCAGTAGCACGGGACAGGGGGTGGGACAGCCCCAGCATTTT.

This clonotype was counted ten times or more. This rearrangement joins TRBV10-3 to TRBJ2-7; TRBD1 matches 10 bases. CDR1 is ENHRY, CDR2 SYGVKD, per germline. J gave up 3 bases and V 3 bases, and 2 bases lay outside the gene matches. This CDR3 is 14 amino acids long. The CDR3 bases are TGTGCCATCAGTGATGGACAGGGGGTCTACGAGCAGTACTTC. Translated: CAISDGQGVYEQYF.

This clonotype was counted between two and nine times. V and J are TRBV6-2 or TRBV6-3 and TRBJ1-5, with D unclear. V lost 5 bases and J 3 bases, leaving 11 bases between the germline ends. This CDR3 has 14 amino acids. Germline V gene data show CDR1 as MNHEY and CDR2 as SVGEGT. DNA for the CDR3: TGTGCCAGCAGTCAATTGGGAGACAATCAGCCCCAGCATTTT. This translates into CASSQLGDNQPQHF.

This clonotype was seen a handful of times. This chain uses TRBV7-3 with TRBJ2-1; D remains ambiguous. The germline gives CDR1 SGHTA, CDR2 FQGTGA. The CDR3 totals 13 residues. V shed 4 bases and J shed 7 bases, with 11 bases lying between them. The CDR3 nucleotides are TGTGCCAGCAGCTCCCCCCGAGCAAATGAGCAGTTCTTC. Translated, it gives CASSSPRANEQFF.